What follows are 19 T cell receptor beta chains derived from one specimen sequenced in a study of shared clonotypes between healthy human individuals. Here immunoSEQ multiplex PCR was the method, and the copy in TCRdb shows in-frame clones only, minus some. The sample includes about 2 million clones, just under 95% of them seen just once. Only CD45RO-negative cells positively selected for CCR7 counted as naive CD8 cells, so terminally differentiated effector memory CD45RA+ cells were excluded. The specimen sequenced was naive CD8+ T cells sorted from blood. These receptors were obtained from a man aged 18 to 29 in good health.

The V call is TRBV7-2, the J call TRBJ2-2; the D is unclear. The V end was cut by 5 bases, the J end by 5 bases, with 6 bases between. This CDR3 comprises 12 residues. From germline, CDR1 is SGHTA and CDR2 FQGNSA. CDR3 in amino acids: CASSKETGELFF. DNA for the CDR3: TGTGCCAGCAGCAAGGAGACCGGGGAGCTGTTTTTT.

The gene calls are TRBV6-6 and TRBJ2-7, with D hard to call. CDR1 is MNHNY and CDR2 is SVGAGI in the germline V gene (reference sequence). This CDR3 is built from 15 residues. With 0 bases removed from V and 0 bases from J, the gap between germline ends came to 9 bases. The DNA for the CDR3 is TGTGCCAGCAGTTACTCGAGTGGGGTCTCCTACGAGCAGTACTTC. Encoded protein: CASSYSSGVSYEQYF.

This rearrangement joins TRBV7-6 to TRBJ1-1; D is possibly TRBD1 (6 bases). The germline V gene has CDR1 SGHVS and CDR2 FNYEAQ. The CDR3 has 14 amino acids. V lost 10 bases and J lost 6, with 21 bases in between. The CDR3 here is CATRAQGGDAEAFF. In nucleotides, the CDR3 is TGTGCCACCAGAGCACAGGGCGGCGATGCTGAAGCTTTCTTT.

The chain combines TRBV10-3 with TRBJ2-1, with 9 bases aligning to TRBD1. Losses at the gene ends were 2 bases for V and 7 bases for J; bases not matched to a gene: 6. The length of the CDR3 is 15 residues. CDR1 and CDR2 from the germline V gene are ENHRY and SYGVKD. CDR3 sequence reads: CAISETGTGSNEQFF. The CDR3 coding sequence is TGTGCCATCAGTGAGACAGGGACAGGGTCGAATGAGCAGTTCTTC.

Worth noting for this clone: The same CDR3 is also encoded by other DNA sequences in this sample. V and J are TRBV9 and TRBJ1-2; D call uncertain. Trimming removed 3 bases at V and 5 bases at J, with 5 bases between. Germline V gene data show CDR1 as SGDLS and CDR2 as YYNGEE. The CDR3 contains 11 residues. The CDR3 reads CASSAGYGYTF. The CDR3 coding sequence is TGTGCCAGCAGCGCGGGTTATGGCTACACCTTC.

This sequence joins TRBV27 and TRBJ1-5, with 10 bases that match TRBD1. V lost 6 bases and J lost 6; bases outside the gene matches: 17. This CDR3 region has 18 residues. Germline CDR1 reads MNHEY; CDR2 reads SMNVEV (reference sequence). DNA for the CDR3: TGTGCCAGCAGCCTCCTAACTGGACAGGGGGGGTTTGGTCAGCCCCAGCATTTT. It yields the protein CASSLLTGQGGFGQPQHF.

This clone was counted once. This chain uses TRBV7-9 with TRBJ2-2; unclear D gene. Germline V gives CDR1 SEHNR, CDR2 FQNEAQ (reference sequence). V was trimmed by 0 bases and J by 7 bases, leaving 9 bases between them. CDR3 length: 14 residues. CDR3 region: CASSLAMTVGELFF. In nucleotides, the CDR3 is TGTGCCAGCAGCTTAGCCATGACGGTCGGGGAGCTGTTTTTT.

The V and J genes are TRBV11-2 and TRBJ1-1; D ambiguous. This CDR3 contains 15 residues. Trimming shortened V by 5 bases and J by 1 base, and 14 bases separated the two germline ends. The germline V gene has CDR1 SGHAT and CDR2 FQNNGV. The CDR3 is CASSPSARRNTEAFF. In nucleotides, the CDR3 is TGTGCCAGCAGCCCCAGCGCCCGGAGGAACACTGAAGCTTTCTTT.

The chain recombines TRBV27 with TRBJ1-2; D might be TRBD1 (6 bases). V lost 3 bases, J lost 7 bases, and 12 bases lay in between. Germline CDR1 and CDR2: MNHEY and SMNVEV (reference sequence). The CDR3 extends over 13 amino acids. The CDR3 loop is CASSFPGAGGYTF. CDR3 DNA sequence: TGTGCCAGCAGTTTCCCAGGGGCGGGTGGCTACACCTTC.

The genes are TRBV6-1 and TRBJ2-5, with TRBD2 matching 13 bases. CDR3 size: 18 residues. Germline V lookup: CDR1 MNHNS, CDR2 SASEGT. V lost 0 bases, J lost 5 bases, and 9 bases stayed unmatched. In nucleotides, the CDR3 is TGTGCCAGCAGTGAAGCTGGACTAGCGGGAGATACAGGCGAGACCCAGTACTTC. This gives the protein CASSEAGLAGDTGETQYF.

The rearrangement uses TRBV9 and TRBJ1-1; D is unclear. The CDR3 is 14 amino acids. Trimming pared 3 bases from V and 1 base from J, leaving 10 bases between. The V gene's germline CDR1 is SGDLS and CDR2 YYNGEE. CDR3 in amino acids: CASSGDPGNTEAFF. CDR3 in DNA: TGTGCCAGCAGCGGAGATCCAGGGAACACTGAAGCTTTCTTT.

The chain is built from TRBV9 and TRBJ1-6, with unresolved D. The germline V gene has CDR1 SGDLS and CDR2 YYNGEE. This CDR3 spans 14 amino acids. The germline V and J ends were trimmed by 3 bases and 10 bases, with 14 bases remaining between them. The CDR3 DNA is TGTGCCAGCAGCGATCCGGGAAAGAAGTCACCCCTCCACTTT. This sequence encodes CASSDPGKKSPLHF.

This chain joins TRBV4-3 and TRBJ2-5; 7 bases are shared with TRBD1. CDR1 LGHNA and CDR2 YSLEER come from the germline V gene. V lost 1 base and J lost 2; bases outside the gene matches: 10. The CDR3 has 17 amino acids. The CDR3 DNA reads as TGCGCCAGCAGCCAAGGGGTCTTAGGGGGCTTTCAAGAGACCCAGTACTTC. It yields the protein CASSQGVLGGFQETQYF.

This chain joins TRBV6-5 and TRBJ1-2; TRBD1 aligns across 8 bases. From germline, CDR1 is MNHEY and CDR2 SVGAGI. The CDR3 spans 13 residues. The trim removed 6 bases at V and 6 bases at J, leaving 6 bases unmatched. CDR3 sequence (DNA): TGTGCCAGCAGCTCGGACAGGGTGCATGGCTACACCTTC. Its protein is CASSSDRVHGYTF.

The chain uses TRBV25-1 and TRBJ2-5; unclear D gene. Germline-derived CDR1 and CDR2 are MGHDK and SYGVNS. This CDR3 spans 11 amino acids. V was trimmed by 4 bases and J by 5 bases, leaving 5 bases between them. The CDR3 sequence is CASSVVETQYF. CDR3 nucleotides: TGTGCCAGCAGTGTCGTGGAGACCCAGTACTTC.

The V and J genes are TRBV7-8 and TRBJ1-2, with D unresolved. The germline V gene has CDR1 SGHVS and CDR2 FQNEAQ. The V gene lost 0 bases and the J gene lost 4 bases, with 15 bases spanning the gap. The CDR3 extends over 16 amino acids. The CDR3 region has the DNA TGTGCCAGCAGCTTAGCGAGATCGGGAGCTTCCTATGGCTACACCTTC. As protein: CASSLARSGASYGYTF.

This clone was seen a single time. The chain recombines TRBV6-5 with TRBJ1-1; possibly TRBD1 for D (6 bases). Looked up from germline, CDR1 is MNHEY and CDR2 is SVGAGI. Trimming took 11 bases from V and 0 from J, leaving 16 bases between them. The CDR3 totals 14 residues. CDR3 DNA sequence: TGTGCCGGACGGGACACTACCCTGAACACTGAAGCTTTCTTT. It encodes CAGRDTTLNTEAFF.

This rearrangement joins TRBV9 to TRBJ1-4, with 10 bases matching TRBD1. CDR3 length: 16 amino acids. Germline V lookup: CDR1 SGDLS, CDR2 YYNGEE. J lost 5 bases, V lost 3 bases, and 7 bases had no gene match. This chain's CDR3 is CASSATGGIWNEKLFF. The CDR3 DNA is TGTGCCAGCAGCGCGACAGGGGGCATCTGGAATGAAAAACTGTTTTTT.

V and J are TRBV7-9 and TRBJ1-2, with D possibly being TRBD1 (5 bases). Germline V gene lookup returns CDR1 SEHNR and CDR2 FQNEAQ (reference sequence). Trimming pared 2 bases from V and 8 bases from J, leaving 21 bases between. The CDR3 length is 16 residues. CDR3 in amino acids: CASSLPNRDFQMGYTF. Here the CDR3 DNA reads TGTGCCAGCAGCTTACCTAATAGGGACTTTCAAATGGGCTACACCTTC.